One and the same sample provided the 27 T cell receptor beta chains below, sequenced in a study of blood T cell repertoires in COVID-19. The data were produced by immunoSEQ multiplex PCR, yet TCRdb's version contains in-frame clones alone and is incomplete. The sample includes 95,000 to 110,000 clones, roughly four fifths of them seen just once. Sequenced material: peripheral blood. These receptors all come from an elderly woman with active or convalescent COVID-19.

This clone was seen once. The rearrangement joins TRBV7-2 to TRBJ1-1, with 7 positions matching TRBD1. V was pared by 1 base and J by 3 bases, with 5 bases of the junction left unmatched. Germline CDR1 SGHTA, CDR2 FQGNSA. The CDR3 spans 15 residues. The CDR3 protein is CASSLVTGLDTEAFF. The CDR3 coding sequence is TGTGCCAGCAGCTTAGTGACAGGGCTTGACACTGAAGCTTTCTTT.

The genes are TRBV2 and TRBJ2-5, with TRBD1 as a possible D gene (5 bases). CDR3 length equals 15 residues. CDR1 is SNHLY, CDR2 FYNNEI, per germline. The V end lost 0 bases, the J end lost 4 bases, and 12 bases lay between the germline ends. DNA of the CDR3: TGTGCCAGCAGTGAAGCAGGTGGTGGGGCAGAGACCCAGTACTTC. Translated, it gives CASSEAGGGAETQYF.

This clone was seen many times. V usage is TRBV7-9 and J usage is TRBJ2-1, with 9 bases identical to TRBD2. The CDR3 totals 15 residues. V gave up 5 bases and J gave up 2 bases; unmatched junction bases: 4. Germline V CDR1 and CDR2: SEHNR, FQNEAQ (reference sequence). The CDR3, as DNA: TGTGCCAGCAGCAGTAGCGGGAGCACCTACAATGAGCAGTTCTTC. It is translated as CASSSSGSTYNEQFF.

This sequence joins TRBV19 and TRBJ1-5, with a tentative D call TRBD1 (5 bases). The CDR3 runs to 16 residues. From germline, CDR1 is LNHDA and CDR2 SQIVND (reference sequence). V lost 3 bases and J lost 2, with 14 bases in between. CDR3 sequence (DNA): TGTGCCAGTAGTATGTCAGCAGGGAAGGGCAATCAGCCCCAGCATTTT. Translated, it gives CASSMSAGKGNQPQHF.

In DNA, the CDR3 is TGTGCCAGCAGCTTAGCGCCGACCGAATACAATGAGCAGTTCTTC. It is translated as CASSLAPTEYNEQFF. J is TRBJ2-1 and V is TRBV5-5; D not resolved. The germline gives CDR1 SGHKS, CDR2 YYEKEE (reference sequence). V was trimmed by 2 bases and J by 4 bases, leaving 13 bases between them. CDR3 length: 15 residues.

CDR3 protein: CATSDPRGTGPTYGYTF. CDR3 coding DNA: TGTGCCACCAGTGACCCACGAGGGACAGGGCCAACCTATGGCTACACCTTC. The chain is built from TRBV24-1 and TRBJ1-2; 9 positions match TRBD1. Per the germline V gene, CDR1 is KGHDR and CDR2 is SFDVKD. Trimming at V came to 4 bases and at J to 4 bases, leaving 12 bases not matched to a gene. The CDR3 totals 17 residues.

This clone came up once. V gene TRBV9 combines with J gene TRBJ1-5; possibly TRBD1 for D (5 bases). CDR3 length equals 14 residues. V dropped 0 bases and J dropped 7 bases, with 11 bases sitting between them. Germline CDR1 is SGDLS and CDR2 is YYNGEE. For the CDR3, the DNA is TGTGCCAGCAGCGTAGCGGGGGAAGGACAGCCCCAGCATTTT. Amino acids: CASSVAGEGQPQHF.

This CDR3 is CASSVSLGSSPLHF. CDR3 DNA sequence: TGTGCCAGCAGTGTTTCTCTCGGGTCTTCACCCCTCCACTTT. The chain is built from TRBV6-4 and TRBJ1-6; D ambiguous. Germline V gene data show CDR1 as MRHNA and CDR2 as SNTAGT. There are 14 residues in the CDR3. V dropped 4 bases and J dropped 9 bases, with 13 bases sitting between them.

The rearrangement uses TRBV15 and TRBJ1-1; D is unclear. The CDR3 sequence is 17 residues long. Trimming stripped 5 bases from V and 1 base from J, with 20 bases between. Germline V lookup: CDR1 LNHNV, CDR2 YYDKDF (reference sequence). CDR3 sequence: CATSPKIRHEENTEAFF. The CDR3 DNA follows: TGTGCCACCAGCCCTAAAATTAGGCACGAGGAGAACACTGAAGCTTTCTTT.

This chain links TRBV13 with TRBJ2-1; 8 bases are a match to TRBD1. The germline gives CDR1 PRHDT, CDR2 FYEKMQ (reference sequence). This CDR3 region has 16 residues. J gave up 4 bases and V 1 base, and 6 bases lay outside the gene matches. This chain's CDR3 is CASSLARTGRYNEQFF. The CDR3 coding sequence is TGTGCCAGCAGCTTAGCAAGGACAGGGAGATACAATGAGCAGTTCTTC.

CDR3 in amino acids: CASTSGKARSTDTQYF. The DNA of the CDR3 is TGTGCCAGCACTAGCGGGAAAGCTAGGAGCACAGATACGCAGTATTTT. This chain connects TRBV2 to TRBJ2-3; 9 nucleotides match TRBD2. CDR3 length: 16 amino acids. Trimming removed 7 bases from V and 0 bases from J; junction bases left unmatched: 8. Germline V gene data show CDR1 as SNHLY and CDR2 as FYNNEI.

The CDR3 spells CASSVAGTLDEQYF. The CDR3 DNA is TGTGCCAGCAGCGTTGCGGGGACCTTAGATGAGCAGTACTTC. The genes are TRBV9 and TRBJ2-7, with D tentatively TRBD2 (6 bases). This CDR3 is 14 amino acids long. CDR1 SGDLS and CDR2 YYNGEE come from the germline V gene. With 2 bases removed from V and 7 bases from J, the gap between germline ends came to 16 bases.

The table lists this clone with a count of one. V and J are TRBV21-1 and TRBJ1-5; the D call of TRBD1 is as the table states it, not checked on the DNA. TRBV21-1 is given as a pseudogene. The CDR3 runs 18 residues. The CDR3 here is CASSKALGTKGANQPQHF. CDR3 DNA sequence: TGTGCCAGCAGCAAAGCGCTAGGGACAAAGGGCGCTAATCAGCCCCAGCATTTT.

This clone has just a few counts. V gene TRBV24-1 combines with J gene TRBJ2-1, with no clear D. The ends were cut back, 5 bases at V and 8 bases at J, with 15 bases in the middle. Germline lookup yields CDR1 KGHDR and CDR2 SFDVKD. The CDR3 runs 14 residues. The CDR3 bases are TGTGCCACCAGTGGTAACCAACGTCGGGATGAGCAGTTCTTC. Protein product: CATSGNQRRDEQFF.

CDR3 in amino acids: CASSLEVRETQYF. CDR3 DNA: TGTGCCAGCAGCTTAGAGGTTCGGGAGACCCAGTACTTC. The J gene is TRBJ2-5, the V gene TRBV5-4; D gene ambiguous. The germline V gene encodes CDR1 SGHNT and CDR2 YYREEE (reference sequence). This CDR3 spans 13 amino acids. Between the trimmed V and J ends, which lost 2 bases and 5 bases, there was a span of 10 bases.

This clone has a handful of counts. The V gene is TRBV5-6, the J gene TRBJ1-2, with D tentatively TRBD1 (6 bases). The CDR3 sequence is 12 residues long. Per the germline V gene, CDR1 is SGHDT and CDR2 is YYEEEE. Trimming left V 1 base short and J 6 bases short, with 7 bases between. The CDR3 nucleotides are TGTGCCAGCAGCTTGAACAGGGATGGCTACACCTTC. This encodes CASSLNRDGYTF.

This clone occurred a few times. This CDR3 is CASRQGRQPQHF. As DNA, the CDR3 is TGTGCCAGCAGACAGGGGAGGCAGCCCCAGCATTTT. J is TRBJ1-5 and V is TRBV28; 7 nucleotides align to TRBD1. The V gene's germline CDR1 is MDHEN and CDR2 SYDVKM. This CDR3 is built from 12 residues. V gave up 6 bases and J gave up 7 bases; unmatched junction bases: 3. The full variable domain, rest sourced from reference TRBV28 and TRBJ1-5, is DVKVTQSSRYLVKRTGEKVFLECVQDMDHENMFWYRQDPGLGLRLIYFSYDVKMKEKGDIPEGYSVSREKKERFSLILESASTNQTSMYLCASRQGRQPQHFGDGTRLSIL.

This clone was recorded once. The chain has TRBV28 and TRBJ1-4; D not resolved. Germline V gene sequence: CDR1 MDHEN, CDR2 SYDVKM. Trimming left V 6 bases short and J 3 bases short, with 11 bases between. The CDR3 loop spans 14 amino acids. The CDR3 sequence: CASRAEGANEKLFF. The DNA of the CDR3 is TGTGCCAGCAGAGCCGAGGGAGCTAATGAAAAACTGTTTTTT.

The rearrangement uses TRBV5-6 and TRBJ2-5; 12 nucleotides line up with TRBD2. From germline, CDR1 is SGHDT and CDR2 YYEEEE. The CDR3 is 17 residues long. V lost 0 bases and J lost 3; bases outside the gene matches: 6. CDR3 sequence (DNA): TGTGCCAGCAGCTTGGATCCTCTAGCGGGGGGGGAAGAGACCCAGTACTTC. Translating gives CASSLDPLAGGEETQYF.

The chain has TRBV5-1 and TRBJ2-3; the match to TRBD1 covers 9 bases. This CDR3 contains 14 residues. V lost 3 bases, J lost 4 bases, and 3 bases stayed unmatched. Germline-derived CDR1 and CDR2 are SGHRS and YFSETQ. The CDR3 region is CASSSWTGADTQYF. DNA of the CDR3: TGCGCCAGCAGCTCCTGGACAGGGGCAGATACGCAGTATTTT. Full variable domain (outside the CDR3, taken from reference TRBV5-1 and TRBJ2-3): KAGVTQTPRYLIKTRGQQVTLSCSPISGHRSVSWYQQTPGQGLQFLFEYFSETQRNKGNFPGRFSGRQFSNSRSEMNVSTLELGDSALYLCASSSWTGADTQYFGPGTRLTVL.

The count of this clone is one. The J gene is TRBJ2-7, the V gene TRBV10-3; perhaps TRBD2 as D (7 bases). Trimming cost V 10 bases and J 5 bases, with 24 bases left between them. This CDR3 region has 15 residues. Germline V gene lookup returns CDR1 ENHRY and CDR2 SYGVKD. Here the CDR3 DNA reads TGTGCCACCACCCTCGGGGGCGGGAGTGTCAACGAGCAGTACTTC. Protein: CATTLGGGSVNEQYF.

A single count supports this clone. CDR3 protein: CASSIGQGGQETQYF. CDR3 in DNA: TGTGCCAGTAGTATAGGACAGGGTGGACAAGAGACCCAGTACTTC. The chain combines TRBV19 with TRBJ2-5, with 7 bases matching TRBD1. V lost 1 base, J lost 2 bases, and 4 bases stayed unmatched. CDR3 length equals 15 residues. From germline, CDR1 is LNHDA and CDR2 SQIVND (reference sequence). Supplemented by reference TRBV19 and TRBJ2-5, the full variable domain reads DGGITQSPKYLFRKEGQNVTLSCEQNLNHDAMYWYRQDPGQGLRLIYYSQIVNDFQKGDIAEGYSVSREKKESFPLTVTSAQKNPTAFYLCASSIGQGGQETQYFGPGTRLLVL.

This chain links TRBV5-1 with TRBJ2-7; unclear D gene. Germline values: CDR1 SGHRS, CDR2 YFSETQ. V lost 5 bases and J 3 bases, leaving 15 bases between the germline ends. The CDR3 consists of 14 residues. As DNA, the CDR3 is TGCGCCAGCAGTTTCCAGGTCGATGACTACGAGCAGTACTTC. This gives the protein CASSFQVDDYEQYF.

This clone was counted a single time. The chain combines TRBV4-3 with TRBJ2-4; D remains ambiguous. Trimming removed 1 base at V and 0 bases at J, with 16 bases between. The germline V gene encodes CDR1 LGHNA and CDR2 YSLEER. The CDR3 length is 18 residues. CDR3 sequence reads: CASSQVLEFALAKNIQYF. CDR3 sequence (DNA): TGCGCCAGCAGCCAAGTACTGGAGTTCGCCCTAGCCAAAAACATTCAGTACTTC.

The J gene is TRBJ1-5, the V gene TRBV28; a possible D gene is TRBD1 (5 bases). The CDR3 is 13 amino acids. From germline, CDR1 is MDHEN and CDR2 SYDVKM. Trimming pared 6 bases from V and 5 bases from J, leaving 11 bases between. CDR3 in DNA: TGTGCCAGCAGACGACAGATGGATCAGCCCCAGCATTTT. Its translation is CASRRQMDQPQHF.

This rearrangement joins TRBV3-1 (or the pseudogene TRBV3-2) to TRBJ2-3, with 8 bases lining up with TRBD1. CDR3 size: 15 residues. Germline V gene lookup returns CDR1 LGHDT and CDR2 YNNKEL (reference sequence). V was pared by 6 bases and J by 3 bases, with 8 bases of the junction left unmatched. CDR3 DNA sequence: TGTGCCAGCAGATATGGACAGGGAACGACAGATACGCAGTATTTT. Translating gives CASRYGQGTTDTQYF.

V gene TRBV2 combines with J gene TRBJ1-2; 8 bases match TRBD1. This CDR3 is built from 18 residues. Germline assignment: CDR1 SNHLY and CDR2 FYNNEI. V was clipped by 7 bases and J by 4 bases; unmatched bases: 20. The CDR3 sequence is CASKSRRLDTGGAYGYTF. The DNA for the CDR3 is TGTGCCAGCAAGTCGAGACGATTAGACACAGGGGGAGCCTATGGCTACACCTTC.